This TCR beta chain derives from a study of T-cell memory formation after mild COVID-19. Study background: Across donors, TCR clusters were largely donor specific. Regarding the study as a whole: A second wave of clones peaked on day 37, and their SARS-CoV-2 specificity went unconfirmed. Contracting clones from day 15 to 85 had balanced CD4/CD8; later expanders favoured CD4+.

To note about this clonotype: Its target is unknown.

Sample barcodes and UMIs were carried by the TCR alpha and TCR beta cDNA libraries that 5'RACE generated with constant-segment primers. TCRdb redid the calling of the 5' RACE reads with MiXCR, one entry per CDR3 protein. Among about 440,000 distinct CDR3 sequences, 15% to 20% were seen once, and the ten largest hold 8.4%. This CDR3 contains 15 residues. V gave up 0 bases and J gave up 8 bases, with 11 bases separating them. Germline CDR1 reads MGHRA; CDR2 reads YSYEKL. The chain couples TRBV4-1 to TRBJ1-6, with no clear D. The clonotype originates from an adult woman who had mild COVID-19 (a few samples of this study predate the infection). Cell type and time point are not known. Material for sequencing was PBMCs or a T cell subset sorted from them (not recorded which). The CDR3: CASSQDEVVDSPLHF. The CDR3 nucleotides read TGCGCCAGCAGCCAAGATGAGGTTGTGGATTCACCCCTCCACTTT.